This T cell receptor beta chain was found in a study of identical twins. TCRdb reprocessed the 5' RACE reads via MiXCR and lists one record per CDR3 protein. The repertoire has some 1,600,000 distinct CDR3 sequences, about 32% of them found once; the top ten carry about 0.27%. Germline V gives CDR1 KGHDR, CDR2 SFDVKD. This CDR3 has 13 residues. Material for sequencing was cord blood. The receptor comes from a newborn girl in good health. The J gene is TRBJ2-4, the V gene TRBV24-1; tentatively, D is TRBD1 (6 bases). The J call may be wrong; the DNA end is better matched by TRBJ2-7. The DNA for the CDR3 is TGTGCCACCAGTGATTTCGGACAGTACGAGCAGTACTTC. Translation gives CATSDFGQYEQYF.